This is a list of T cell receptor beta chains from one sample in a study of blood T cell repertoires in COVID-19. Libraries were prepared by immunoSEQ multiplex PCR; TCRdb keeps only in-frame clonotypes and omits some of them. Among about 240,000 clones listed, around 87% were seen once. The sample comprised peripheral blood. Every receptor here comes from a man between 60 and 70 years old who had recovered from COVID-19. Both conserved end residues are part of each CDR3. D genes are given only for firm matches. For some rows the clone size is stated as once, few or many, or as a class when expanded; others skip it.

cdr3_nt: TGTGCCAGCTCACCACCTGACAGGGCCCGGGGTGTGGAAGCTTTCTTT
cdr3_aa: CASSPPDRARGVEAFF
j_call: TRBJ1-1
v_call: TRBV18
d_call: TRBD1
clone_size: once

cdr3_nt: TGTGCCAGCAGCCAGTCTAGTGGGACAGATACGCAGTATTTT
cdr3_aa: CASSQSSGTDTQYF
j_call: TRBJ2-3
v_call: TRBV14
d_call: -
clone_size: -

cdr3_nt: TGCGCCAGCAGAGCCGTGGGAGATCGGTCCGGGGAGCTGTTTTTT
cdr3_aa: CASRAVGDRSGELFF
j_call: TRBJ2-2
v_call: TRBV5-1
d_call: -
clone_size: -

cdr3_nt: TGTGCCAGCTCGCTTACGGGACTGTCCTACAATGAGCAGTTCTTC
cdr3_aa: CASSLTGLSYNEQFF
j_call: TRBJ2-1
v_call: TRBV18
d_call: -
clone_size: -

cdr3_nt: TGCGCCAGCAACACCCCGGGACTAGGCTCCGGGGAGCTGTTTTTT
cdr3_aa: CASNTPGLGSGELFF
j_call: TRBJ2-2
v_call: TRBV5-1
d_call: TRBD2
clone_size: once

cdr3_nt: TGTGCCAGCAGCTCCACGTGGACAGCCATGAACACTGAAGCTTTCTTT
cdr3_aa: CASSSTWTAMNTEAFF
j_call: TRBJ1-1
v_call: TRBV11-2
d_call: -
clone_size: few

cdr3_nt: TGTGCCAGCAGCGGTCGGACAGTCGATGGTTACACCTTC
cdr3_aa: CASSGRTVDGYTF
j_call: TRBJ1-2
v_call: TRBV21-1
d_call: -
clone_size: -

cdr3_nt: TGTGCCAGCACTTCCGCAGGGACTAGCGGTTACAATGAGCAGTTCTTC
cdr3_aa: CASTSAGTSGYNEQFF
j_call: TRBJ2-1
v_call: TRBV6-6
d_call: TRBD2
clone_size: few

cdr3_nt: TGTGCCAGCAGCTCCAAAACGGGAACCGGGGAGCTGTTTTTT
cdr3_aa: CASSSKTGTGELFF
j_call: TRBJ2-2
v_call: TRBV7-9
d_call: -
clone_size: -

cdr3_nt: TGTGCCAGCTCACCAGGACAGGGGATCATGACCTACGAGCAGTACTTC
cdr3_aa: CASSPGQGIMTYEQYF
j_call: TRBJ2-7
v_call: TRBV18
d_call: TRBD1
clone_size: -

cdr3_nt: TGTGCCACCGAGGACAGGGATAGCAATCAGCCCCAGCATTTT
cdr3_aa: CATEDRDSNQPQHF
j_call: TRBJ1-5
v_call: TRBV10-3
d_call: TRBD1
clone_size: -

cdr3_nt: TGTGCCAGCAGTGAAGCGACAGGGGGCGGGCAGCCCCAGCATTTT
cdr3_aa: CASSEATGGGQPQHF
j_call: TRBJ1-5
v_call: TRBV2
d_call: TRBD1
clone_size: -

cdr3_nt: TGTGCCAGCAGTTACTGGGACAGGGGAGATTCACCCCTCCACTTT
cdr3_aa: CASSYWDRGDSPLHF
j_call: TRBJ1-6
v_call: TRBV6-5
d_call: TRBD1
clone_size: -

cdr3_nt: TGTGCCAGCAGTGTTGGCAGCGGATCTAATGAAAAACTGTTTTTT
cdr3_aa: CASSVGSGSNEKLFF
j_call: TRBJ1-4
v_call: TRBV5-4
d_call: -
clone_size: once

cdr3_nt: TGTGCCAGCAGCTCTGAGAGGCTAGCGGGTCGAGAGACCCAGTACTTC
cdr3_aa: CASSSERLAGRETQYF
j_call: TRBJ2-5
v_call: TRBV11-2
d_call: TRBD2
clone_size: -

cdr3_nt: TGCGCCAGCAGCCAAGAGGCTCGAGGGTCACCCCTCCACTTT
cdr3_aa: CASSQEARGSPLHF
j_call: TRBJ1-6
v_call: TRBV4-1
d_call: -
clone_size: -

cdr3_nt: TGTGCCAGCAGCCGAGGGGGGGGTGAAAAACTGTTTTTT
cdr3_aa: CASSRGGGEKLFF
j_call: TRBJ1-4
v_call: TRBV6-5
d_call: -
clone_size: -

cdr3_nt: TGTGCCAGTAGTATTTGGCAGGGAGGGGACGGGGAGCTGTTTTTT
cdr3_aa: CASSIWQGGDGELFF
j_call: TRBJ2-2
v_call: TRBV19
d_call: TRBD2
clone_size: -

cdr3_nt: TGTGCCAGCAGCTTAGGGGGACAGGGAACAGATACGCAGTATTTT
cdr3_aa: CASSLGGQGTDTQYF
j_call: TRBJ2-3
v_call: TRBV7-2
d_call: TRBD1
clone_size: few

cdr3_nt: TGCGCCAGCAGTGACAGAGCGGGGGTCACAGATACGCAGTATTTT
cdr3_aa: CASSDRAGVTDTQYF
j_call: TRBJ2-3
v_call: TRBV10-2
d_call: TRBD2
clone_size: -

cdr3_nt: TGTGCCAGCAGCTTGGGGACAGGGGGCTACTCACCCCTCCACTTT
cdr3_aa: CASSLGTGGYSPLHF
j_call: TRBJ1-6
v_call: TRBV5-6
d_call: TRBD1
clone_size: -

cdr3_nt: TGTGCCAGCAGCGTAACAGGGAACGCCGGGGAGCTGTTTTTT
cdr3_aa: CASSVTGNAGELFF
j_call: TRBJ2-2
v_call: TRBV9
d_call: -
clone_size: -

cdr3_nt: TGTGCCAGCTCACCATCAACTTTGTCCATAACTAATGAAAAACTGTTTTTT
cdr3_aa: CASSPSTLSITNEKLFF
j_call: TRBJ1-4
v_call: TRBV18
d_call: -
clone_size: -

cdr3_nt: TGTGCCAGCCAGGGGGCTAGTACTGAAGCTTTCTTT
cdr3_aa: CASQGASTEAFF
j_call: TRBJ1-1
v_call: TRBV6-5
d_call: TRBD1
clone_size: -

cdr3_nt: TGTGCCACCAGCAGAGGGTTGGAGATCGGGAACACCATATATTTT
cdr3_aa: CATSRGLEIGNTIYF
j_call: TRBJ1-3
v_call: TRBV15
d_call: -
clone_size: -

cdr3_nt: TGCAGCGTTGAACTGCATGGAGGGGCCGAGCAGTACTTC
cdr3_aa: CSVELHGGAEQYF
j_call: TRBJ2-7
v_call: TRBV29-1
d_call: -
clone_size: -

cdr3_nt: TGCAGTGCTAGTACCGGGTATCAGCCCCAGCATTTT
cdr3_aa: CSASTGYQPQHF
j_call: TRBJ1-5
v_call: TRBV20-1
d_call: -
clone_size: -